This T cell receptor (beta chain) was recorded in a study of blood T cell repertoires in COVID-19. Study-level information: Acute and convalescent COVID-19 specimens originated in the United States, Italy and Spain. T cells, B-cell-depleted T cells, or PBMCs supplied cDNA or gDNA.

The CDR3 extends over 12 amino acids. CDR1 and CDR2 (germline): SQVTM, ANQGSEA. J lost 4 bases, V lost 7 bases, and 6 bases had no gene match. Per the original methods: Reference gene primer amplification yielded estimated nucleated cell counts. This table comes from immunoSEQ multiplex PCR, and its TCRdb copy is limited to in-frame clones, with some not included. That table furnishes V, J and clone size, whereas the DNA furnished D and trimming. The sample includes approximately 120,000 clones, 60% to 85% of them seen just once. The chain uses TRBV29-1 and TRBJ2-5, with 7 bases fitting TRBD1. This sequence was found in an elderly man with acute or convalescent COVID-19. What was sequenced was peripheral blood. Written as DNA, the CDR3 is TGCAGCGCCCGACCAGGGGGAGAGACCCAGTACTTC. Protein: CSARPGGETQYF.